The 20 T cell receptor beta chains given below trace back to one sample, sequenced in a study of synovial regulatory T cells in juvenile arthritis. Repertoires were generated with immunoSEQ multiplex PCR, while TCRdb's copy carries only in-frame clones and drops some. The listing records around 10,000 clones. Sequenced material: Treg cells from blood. Subset in this sample: remaining (HLA-DR-negative) circulating blood Treg cells. The receptors originated from a donor between 2 and 29 years old with juvenile idiopathic arthritis.

The J gene is TRBJ2-1, the V gene TRBV5-5. CDR3 length equals 13 residues. The protein alone is recorded here. Germline V CDR1 and CDR2: SGHKS, YYEKEE (reference sequence). CDR3 amino acids: CASSLGNYNEQFF.

This chain uses TRBV19 with TRBJ2-4. Germline assignment: CDR1 LNHDA and CDR2 SQIVND (reference sequence). This CDR3 region has 12 residues. The nucleotide record is missing. The CDR3 reads CASSPMGNIQYF. Full variable domain (remainder filled in from reference TRBV19 and TRBJ2-4): DGGITQSPKYLFRKEGQNVTLSCEQNLNHDAMYWYRQDPGQGLRLIYYSQIVNDFQKGDIAEGYSVSREKKESFPLTVTSAQKNPTAFYLCASSPMGNIQYFGAGTRLSVL.

This chain connects TRBV18 to TRBJ1-2. The germline V gene has CDR1 KGHSH and CDR2 LQKENI. The length of the CDR3 is 15 residues. No DNA appears here. The CDR3 is CASSSRGGTFYGYTF.

The chain links TRBV28 to TRBJ2-7. CDR3 length: 14 amino acids. DNA is not on record. Per germline, CDR1 MDHEN and CDR2 SYDVKM. The CDR3 sequence: CASSPGGQYYEQYF.

V usage is TRBV18 and J usage is TRBJ2-7; checking the TCRdb D call of TRBD1 is not possible without DNA. There are 14 residues in the CDR3. No DNA is listed. CDR1 and CDR2 (germline): KGHSH, LQKENI. The CDR3 here is CASSPLDSSYEQYF.

J is TRBJ1-2 and V is TRBV10-3; TCRdb reports TRBD1, a call that lacks DNA to check it against. The germline gives CDR1 ENHRY, CDR2 SYGVKD. The CDR3 is 13 amino acids. There is no recorded DNA. The CDR3 loop is CAISEWQGYGYTF.

The chain combines TRBV10-3 with TRBJ2-2. Germline V gene sequence: CDR1 ENHRY, CDR2 SYGVKD. This CDR3 is 18 amino acids long. No DNA appears here. The CDR3 sequence is CAISATGRMVVNTGELFF.

The rearrangement joins TRBV2 to TRBJ2-4; without DNA, the TCRdb call of TRBD1 cannot be checked. There are 15 residues in the CDR3. No DNA is listed. The germline gives CDR1 SNHLY, CDR2 FYNNEI. CDR3 region: CASSDRLLAKNIQYF.

The gene calls are TRBV4-3 and TRBJ2-3; the TRBD1 assignment by TCRdb is unverifiable without DNA. Germline-derived CDR1 and CDR2 are LGHNA and YSLEER. This CDR3 region has 16 residues. No coding sequence is recorded. CDR3 sequence reads: CASSQDIRGATITQYF.

This chain joins TRBV10-3 and TRBJ2-2; the TCRdb call, TRBD2, lacks DNA for checking. CDR1 and CDR2 (germline): ENHRY, SYGVKD. This CDR3 comprises 14 residues. Only the protein is on record. CDR3 in amino acids: CAIKGGAATGELFF.

The V call is TRBV27, the J call TRBJ1-5; the TRBD1 assignment by TCRdb is unverifiable without DNA. Germline CDR1 MNHEY, CDR2 SMNVEV (reference sequence). This CDR3 spans 15 amino acids. DNA is not on record. The CDR3 spells CASSLYRGRNQPQHF.

The gene calls are TRBV5-1 and TRBJ1-1. The germline V gene has CDR1 SGHRS and CDR2 YFSETQ. There are 11 residues in the CDR3. Only the protein sequence is given. CDR3 residues: CASSLNTEAFF.

The chain is built from TRBV2 and TRBJ1-5; TCRdb outputs TRBD1, but without DNA this stays unchecked. In germline, CDR1 is SNHLY, CDR2 FYNNEI. CDR3 length: 15 amino acids. No coding sequence is recorded. The CDR3 protein is CASSKLQGANQPQHF.

The rearrangement links TRBV27 to TRBJ2-7; TCRdb gives TRBD1 as the D gene, but with no DNA this cannot be confirmed. This CDR3 region has 14 residues. The record lacks a DNA sequence. Germline loops: CDR1 MNHEY, CDR2 SMNVEV (reference sequence). CDR3 loop: CASSPKTGVYEQYF.

The gene calls are TRBV30 and TRBJ1-1. CDR3 length: 12 residues. No DNA appears here. Germline assignment: CDR1 GTSNPN and CDR2 SVGIG (reference sequence). The CDR3 spells CAWSRRNTEAFF.

The rearrangement joins TRBV28 to TRBJ1-2. The CDR3 loop spans 15 amino acids. The protein alone is recorded here. The germline V gene encodes CDR1 MDHEN and CDR2 SYDVKM. The CDR3: CASRGRDRRRYGYTF.

J is TRBJ1-1 and V is TRBV5-1. The CDR3 has 15 amino acids. The DNA is unrecorded. Germline V gene data show CDR1 as SGHRS and CDR2 as YFSETQ. The CDR3 loop reads CASSLEVGGTTEAFF.

The chain joins TRBV10-3 to TRBJ2-7. CDR1 and CDR2 from the germline V gene are ENHRY and SYGVKD. This CDR3 spans 14 amino acids. The entry carries no DNA sequence. The CDR3 loop reads CAISAKGPSYEQYF.

The rearrangement joins TRBV28 to TRBJ2-2; lacking DNA, the TRBD2 call made by TCRdb goes unchecked. The CDR3 contains 14 residues. No DNA is given. Germline V CDR1 and CDR2: MDHEN, SYDVKM. The CDR3 spells CASSLYRNTGELFF.

The V and J genes are TRBV21-1 and TRBJ1-2. TRBV21-1 is an annotated pseudogene. CDR3 size: 14 residues. No DNA has been recorded. CDR3 sequence: CASSKRITNYGYTF.